This note documents a single T cell receptor (beta chain) sequence. Its antigen is undetermined. This sample stems from a study of cytomegalovirus exposure and HLA in healthy donors. The study's findings and limits: HLA alleles showed associations with fewer than 20,000 TCR beta sequences in a later analysis, at a 0.05 false discovery rate.

Germline V gene sequence: CDR1 GTSNPN, CDR2 SVGIG (reference sequence). Trimming took 0 bases from V and 3 from J, leaving 6 bases between them. This CDR3 is built from 13 residues. PCR amplification relied on 60 Vbeta primers (plus 13 Jbeta primers). Here immunoSEQ multiplex PCR was the method, and the copy in TCRdb shows in-frame clones only, minus some. The sample carries roughly 110,000 clones, 70% recorded once. This receptor was identified in a young man in good health and CMV-seropositive. Source material: PBMCs. The chain uses TRBV30 and TRBJ1-3, with D uncertain. The CDR3 coding sequence is TGTGCCTGGAGTGTGAGGGTTGGAAACACCATATATTTT. Its translation is CAWSVRVGNTIYF. Full variable domain (remainder filled in from reference TRBV30 and TRBJ1-3): SQTIHQWPATLVQPVGSPLSLECTVEGTSNPNLYWYRQAAGRGLQLLFYSVGIGQISSEVPQNLSASRPQDRQFILSSKKLLLSDSGFYLCAWSVRVGNTIYFGEGSWLTVV.